The 25 T cell receptor beta chains below come from one sample, sequenced in a study of radiotherapy plus CTLA-4 blockade in lung cancer. The protocol was immunoSEQ multiplex PCR, while the TCRdb copy is restricted to in-frame clones and leaves out a portion. The sample has roughly 100,000 clones, approximately 87% seen once. This material consisted of peripheral blood, taken from a patient treated with radiotherapy plus ipilimumab. The receptors come from a human donor with non-small cell lung cancer that progressed on radiotherapy plus ipilimumab. Some clones in this sample may be carry-over from other donors' samples.

The chain links TRBV27 to TRBJ1-5; no definite D call. V dropped 2 bases and J dropped 2 bases, with 4 bases sitting between them. This CDR3 comprises 13 residues. Per germline, CDR1 MNHEY and CDR2 SMNVEV (reference sequence). The CDR3 DNA sequence: TGTGCCAGCAGTTTACGGGGCAATCAGCCCCAGCATTTT. It yields the protein CASSLRGNQPQHF.

Written as DNA, the CDR3 is TGTGCCAGCTCACCGCTGGACGGGCTCTATGGCTACACCTTC. Translated: CASSPLDGLYGYTF. This chain links TRBV18 with TRBJ1-2; D ambiguous. There are 14 residues in the CDR3. Per the germline V gene, CDR1 is KGHSH and CDR2 is LQKENI. With 3 bases removed from V and 4 bases from J, the gap between germline ends came to 12 bases.

This chain connects TRBV28 to TRBJ1-2, with D uncertain. The V gene's germline CDR1 is MDHEN and CDR2 SYDVKM. The V end was cut by 10 bases, the J end by 0 bases, with 9 bases between. This CDR3 contains 12 residues. The CDR3 region is CAISLANYGYTF. The CDR3 DNA follows: TGTGCCATCTCGCTTGCTAACTATGGCTACACCTTC.

J is TRBJ1-1 and V is TRBV29-1; D gene unclear. This CDR3 is built from 13 residues. The germline V and J ends were trimmed by 2 bases and 0 bases, with 7 bases remaining between them. Germline V gene sequence: CDR1 SQVTM, CDR2 ANQGSEA. In DNA, the CDR3 is TGCAGCGTTGAACGACAAGTGAACACTGAAGCTTTCTTT. Its translation is CSVERQVNTEAFF.

The chain combines TRBV2 with TRBJ2-1; D not certain. There are 14 residues in the CDR3. Trimming removed 4 bases at V and 4 bases at J, with 11 bases between. CDR1 is SNHLY, CDR2 FYNNEI, per germline. The CDR3 region has the DNA TGTGCCAGCAGTGTAGCAATTATTTACAATGAGCAGTTCTTC. Translation gives CASSVAIIYNEQFF.

The chain is built from TRBV7-2 and TRBJ2-4; 10 nucleotides match TRBD2. Germline V lookup: CDR1 SGHTA, CDR2 FQGNSA. Losses at the gene ends were 1 base for V and 15 bases for J; bases not matched to a gene: 12. CDR3 length equals 15 residues. The CDR3 DNA sequence: TGTGCCAGCAGCTTAGAAGGGCTAGCGGGGGAATCTTGGTACTTC. Encoded protein: CASSLEGLAGESWYF.

The chain links TRBV5-1 to TRBJ2-5, with 10 bases fitting TRBD2. The CDR3 totals 17 residues. The germline V gene encodes CDR1 SGHRS and CDR2 YFSETQ. V dropped 2 bases and J dropped 0; count of bases not matched to a gene: 7. The CDR3 sequence: CASSLPGTSVNQETQYF. The CDR3 DNA reads as TGCGCCAGCAGCTTACCCGGGACTAGCGTGAACCAAGAGACCCAGTACTTC.

CDR3 amino acids: CASSFWTGRYNEQFF. In DNA, the CDR3 is TGTGCCAGCAGTTTCTGGACGGGGCGCTACAATGAGCAGTTCTTC. The V gene is TRBV28, the J gene TRBJ2-1, with D possibly called TRBD1 or TRBD2 (5 bases each). Germline loops: CDR1 MDHEN, CDR2 SYDVKM. CDR3 size: 15 residues. Deletions cut 3 bases from V and 3 bases from J, with 12 bases between. The entire variable domain, with the rest obtained from reference TRBV28 and TRBJ2-1, is as follows: DVKVTQSSRYLVKRTGEKVFLECVQDMDHENMFWYRQDPGLGLRLIYFSYDVKMKEKGDIPEGYSVSREKKERFSLILESASTNQTSMYLCASSFWTGRYNEQFFGPGTRLTVL.

The V and J genes are TRBV2 and TRBJ2-4; 7 bases map to TRBD2. V shed 5 bases, J shed 0 bases, and the junction held 7 bases outside the gene matches. CDR1 is SNHLY, CDR2 FYNNEI, per germline. The CDR3 is made up of 16 amino acids. CDR3 sequence reads: CASSQLANLAKNIQYF. The CDR3 DNA sequence: TGTGCCAGCAGTCAACTAGCGAACCTAGCCAAAAACATTCAGTACTTC.

This rearrangement joins TRBV7-2 to TRBJ1-1, with TRBD1 as a possible D gene (5 bases). The CDR3 is 15 amino acids. The ends were cut back, 1 base at V and 4 bases at J, with 13 bases in the middle. Germline CDR1 is SGHTA and CDR2 is FQGNSA. DNA of the CDR3: TGTGCCAGCAGCTTAGGTAGGGCAGGGTTCACTGAAGCTTTCTTT. It yields the protein CASSLGRAGFTEAFF.

The chain combines TRBV4-2 with TRBJ1-4; the D gene is possibly TRBD1 (5 bases). In germline, CDR1 is LGHNA, CDR2 YNFKEQ. V lost 0 bases, J lost 7 bases, and 9 bases lay in between. The length of the CDR3 is 14 residues. The CDR3 nucleotides read TGTGCCAGCAGCCAAGACAGGGTAGCTGAAAAACTGTTTTTT. Protein sequence: CASSQDRVAEKLFF.

J is TRBJ2-5 and V is TRBV5-4; D is unclear. This CDR3 region has 13 residues. Germline V gives CDR1 SGHNT, CDR2 YYREEE (reference sequence). V was clipped by 1 base and J by 4 bases, with 8 bases between them. The CDR3 nucleotides read TGTGCCAGCAGCTTGAAGGTTGCAGAGACCCAGTACTTC. Translating gives CASSLKVAETQYF.

The CDR3 is CASGLVINPAYNEQFF. The CDR3 nucleotides read TGTGCTAGTGGTTTGGTAATTAACCCAGCCTACAATGAGCAGTTCTTC. The chain joins TRBV12-5 to TRBJ2-1, with unresolved D. The CDR3 loop spans 16 amino acids. Germline loops: CDR1 LGHNT, CDR2 FRNRAP. V was pared by 0 bases and J by 2 bases, with 11 bases between.

As to this clone: Other nucleotide sequences from this sample produce the same CDR3. This chain connects TRBV5-1 to TRBJ2-1, with D unclear. Looked up from germline, CDR1 is SGHRS and CDR2 is YFSETQ. The CDR3 runs 14 residues. Trimming left V 0 bases short and J 1 base short, with 5 bases between. The CDR3 loop reads CASSLVGSYNEQFF. The DNA for the CDR3 is TGCGCCAGCAGCTTGGTGGGGTCCTACAATGAGCAGTTCTTC.

The chain is built from TRBV7-8 and TRBJ2-7, with D possibly TRBD2 on 6 matching bases. V lost 3 bases and J 3 bases, leaving 9 bases between the germline ends. In germline, CDR1 is SGHVS, CDR2 FQNEAQ. The CDR3 totals 13 residues. The CDR3 bases are TGTGCCAGCAGCTTGCCGGGGGACTACGAGCAGTACTTC. Amino acids: CASSLPGDYEQYF.

This clone was detected once. The chain has TRBV29-1 and TRBJ1-2, with TRBD1 as a possible D gene (5 bases). The length of the CDR3 is 13 residues. The ends were cut back, 6 bases at V and 7 bases at J, with 18 bases in the middle. Germline V gene lookup returns CDR1 SQVTM and CDR2 ANQGSEA. CDR3 sequence: CSVQDNNGGGYTF. CDR3 DNA: TGCAGCGTCCAGGACAACAATGGAGGTGGCTACACCTTC.

As for this clone: An end of the junction does not agree with germline; a read error may underlie this. The V and J genes are TRBV7-7 and TRBJ2-1; no firm D call. CDR3 length: 16 amino acids. Germline V CDR1 and CDR2: SSHAT, FNYEAQ (reference sequence). CDR3 region: CASSSAYPSSYNEQFF. CDR3 sequence (DNA): TGTGCTAGCAGCTCCGCCTATCCCAGCTCCTACAATGAGCAGTTCTTC.

The chain couples TRBV4-3 to TRBJ2-1; D not certain. V was pared by 0 bases and J by 0 bases, with 12 bases between. Germline CDR1 LGHNA, CDR2 YSLEER. This CDR3 is built from 17 residues. The CDR3 region is CASSQDTLPSSYNEQFF. CDR3 DNA sequence: TGCGCCAGCAGCCAAGATACTTTACCGAGCTCCTACAATGAGCAGTTCTTC.

This clone has just one count. J is TRBJ1-4 and V is TRBV6-5; 7 nucleotides line up with TRBD1. The junction had 6 bases not matched to a gene; V was cut back by 0 bases and J by 8 bases. This CDR3 has 15 residues. Germline CDR1 reads MNHEY; CDR2 reads SVGAGI. This CDR3 is CASSYSGTEGEKLFF. The CDR3 DNA reads TGTGCCAGCAGTTACTCTGGGACAGAAGGCGAAAAACTGTTTTTT.

CDR3 protein: CASSLGSSGANVLTF. The CDR3 DNA follows: TGTGCCAGCAGTTTGGGGAGCTCTGGGGCCAACGTCCTGACTTTC. The chain combines TRBV28 with TRBJ2-6; a weak D match, TRBD2 (5 bases). The CDR3 contains 15 residues. V dropped 3 bases and J dropped 0 bases, with 6 bases sitting between them. Germline CDR1 and CDR2: MDHEN and SYDVKM.

The chain uses TRBV28 and TRBJ2-7; no reliable D call. CDR1 MDHEN and CDR2 SYDVKM come from the germline V gene. The CDR3 extends over 13 amino acids. V lost 2 bases, J lost 2 bases, and 7 bases lay in between. CDR3 sequence (DNA): TGTGCCAGCAGTTTAATGCAAACCTACGAGCAGTACTTC. Its translation: CASSLMQTYEQYF.

The rearrangement uses TRBV5-4 and TRBJ2-7; TRBD2 matches at 12 bases. CDR3 length: 15 residues. CDR1 and CDR2 from the germline V gene are SGHNT and YYREEE (reference sequence). The trim removed 1 base at V and 2 bases at J, leaving 1 base unmatched. The CDR3: CASSLRTSGAYEQYF. DNA for the CDR3: TGTGCCAGCAGCTTGCGGACTAGCGGGGCCTACGAGCAGTACTTC.

The table lists this clone with a count of one. CDR3 nucleotide sequence: TGTGCCAGCAGCTTAGCGGGATACAACACTGAAGCTTTCTTT. This translates into CASSLAGYNTEAFF. The chain couples TRBV7-6 to TRBJ1-1; D is unresolved. With 0 bases removed from V and 2 bases from J, the gap between germline ends came to 7 bases. The germline V gene encodes CDR1 SGHVS and CDR2 FNYEAQ. This CDR3 region has 14 residues.

The rearrangement joins TRBV6-6 to TRBJ2-1, with D uncertain. The CDR3 extends over 11 amino acids. The germline gives CDR1 MNHNY, CDR2 SVGAGI (reference sequence). V shed 2 bases and J shed 9 bases, with 5 bases lying between them. The CDR3 is CASSYVGEQFF. The CDR3 DNA reads TGTGCCAGCAGTTACGTCGGTGAGCAGTTCTTC.

The chain has TRBV2 and TRBJ2-1, with D hard to call. Germline V gene lookup returns CDR1 SNHLY and CDR2 FYNNEI. V gave up 0 bases and J gave up 2 bases, with 11 bases separating them. The CDR3 loop spans 16 amino acids. Here the CDR3 DNA reads TGTGCCAGCAGTGAAGCGCTCGCCGTGCCCTACAATGAGCAGTTCTTC. It encodes CASSEALAVPYNEQFF.